This T cell receptor beta chain was identified in a study of tumor and adjacent non-tumor tissue in lung cancer. Looking at the study overall: Stage I to III disease affected 10 men and roughly five women aged about 31 to 85. Each sample yielded roughly 4.2 million productive TCRbeta reads on average.

TCRbeta libraries were built with three rounds of nested PCR, modified from ARM-PCR. MiXCR, applied by TCRdb to the multiplex PCR reads, yields one record per CDR3 protein. The sample lists 70,000 to 90,000 distinct CDR3 sequences, approximately 78% seen once, with about 54% in the top ten. RNA was extracted from bulk tissue without any cell sorting. The normal lung tissue was taken more than 3 cm from the tumor edge. As to this clonotype: The germline gene is not matched at one end of the junction; a read error may be the cause.

This CDR3 is built from 16 residues. The germline V gene has CDR1 SGHNT and CDR2 YENEEA. The origin of this receptor is a man between 60 and 70 years old with non-small cell lung cancer. Sequenced input: distant non-tumor lung tissue. V and J are TRBV11-3 and TRBJ2-2; D unclear. The CDR3 sequence is CASSLGTITDTGELFF. The DNA of the CDR3 is TGTGCTAGCAGCTTAGGTACCATTACGGATACCGGGGAGCTGTTTTTT.